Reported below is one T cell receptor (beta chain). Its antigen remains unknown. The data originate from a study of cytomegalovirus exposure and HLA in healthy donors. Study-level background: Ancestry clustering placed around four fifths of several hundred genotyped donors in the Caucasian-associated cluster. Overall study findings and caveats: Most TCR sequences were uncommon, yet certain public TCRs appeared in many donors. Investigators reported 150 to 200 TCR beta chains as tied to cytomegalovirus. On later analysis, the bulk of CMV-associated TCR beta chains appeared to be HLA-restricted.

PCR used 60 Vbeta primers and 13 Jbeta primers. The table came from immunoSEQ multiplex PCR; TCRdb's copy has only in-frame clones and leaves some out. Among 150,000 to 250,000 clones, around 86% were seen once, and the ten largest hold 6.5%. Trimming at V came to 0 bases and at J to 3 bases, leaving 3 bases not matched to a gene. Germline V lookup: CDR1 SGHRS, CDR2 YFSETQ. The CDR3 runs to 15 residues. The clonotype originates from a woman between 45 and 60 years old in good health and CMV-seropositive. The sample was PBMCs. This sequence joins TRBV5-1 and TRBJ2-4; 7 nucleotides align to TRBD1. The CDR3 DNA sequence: TGCGCCAGCAGCTTGGGGGGACAGAACAAAAACATTCAGTACTTC. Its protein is CASSLGGQNKNIQYF.